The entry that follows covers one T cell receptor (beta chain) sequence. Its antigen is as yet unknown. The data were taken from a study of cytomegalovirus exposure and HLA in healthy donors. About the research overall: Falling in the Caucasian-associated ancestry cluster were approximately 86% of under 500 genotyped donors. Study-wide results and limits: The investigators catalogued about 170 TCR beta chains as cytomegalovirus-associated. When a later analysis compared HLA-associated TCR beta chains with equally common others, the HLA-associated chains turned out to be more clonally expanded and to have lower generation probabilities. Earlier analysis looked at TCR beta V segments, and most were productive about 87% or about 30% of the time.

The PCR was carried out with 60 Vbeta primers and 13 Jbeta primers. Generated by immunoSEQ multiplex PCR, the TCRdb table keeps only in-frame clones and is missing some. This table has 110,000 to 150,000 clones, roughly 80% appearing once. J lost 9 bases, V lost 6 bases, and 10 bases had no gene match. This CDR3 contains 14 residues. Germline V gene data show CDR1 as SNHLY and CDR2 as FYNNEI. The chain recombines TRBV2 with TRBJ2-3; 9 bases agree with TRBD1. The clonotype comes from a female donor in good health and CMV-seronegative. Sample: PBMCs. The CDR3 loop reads CASRRPTGQGTQYF. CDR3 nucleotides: TGTGCCAGCAGACGGCCGACCGGACAGGGGACGCAGTATTTT.